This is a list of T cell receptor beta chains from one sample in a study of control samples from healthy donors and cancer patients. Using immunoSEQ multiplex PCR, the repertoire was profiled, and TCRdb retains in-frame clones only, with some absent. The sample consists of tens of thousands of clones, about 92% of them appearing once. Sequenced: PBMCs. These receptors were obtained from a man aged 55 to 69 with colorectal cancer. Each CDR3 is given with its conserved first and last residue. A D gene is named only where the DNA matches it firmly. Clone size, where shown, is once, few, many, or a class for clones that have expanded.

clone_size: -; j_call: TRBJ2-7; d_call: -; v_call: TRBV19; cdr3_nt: TGTGCCAGTAGTCTAGTAGGCAACTCCTACGAGCAGTACTTC; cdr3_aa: CASSLVGNSYEQYF
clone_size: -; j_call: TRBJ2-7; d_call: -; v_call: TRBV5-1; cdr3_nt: TGCGCCAGCAGCTCCGGTGGGACCTCCTACGAGCAGTACTTC; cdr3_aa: CASSSGGTSYEQYF
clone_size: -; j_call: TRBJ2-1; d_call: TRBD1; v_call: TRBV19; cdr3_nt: TGTGCCAGTAGCCCAGGGCAGGGGGTGGTGAAGAATGAGCAGTTCTTC; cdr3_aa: CASSPGQGVVKNEQFF
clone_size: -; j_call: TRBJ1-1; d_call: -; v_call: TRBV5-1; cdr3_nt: TGCGCCAGCAGCTTGGGCTACGGCGGACGGAAGACTGAAGCTTTCTTT; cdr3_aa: CASSLGYGGRKTEAFF
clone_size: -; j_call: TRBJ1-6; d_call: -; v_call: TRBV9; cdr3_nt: TGTGCCAGCAGCGTAGGGGGTAATTCACCCCTCCACTTT; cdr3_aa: CASSVGGNSPLHF
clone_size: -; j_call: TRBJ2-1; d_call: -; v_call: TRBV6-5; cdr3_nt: TGTGCCAGCAGCCCCGGACAATACAATGAGCAGTTCTTC; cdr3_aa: CASSPGQYNEQFF
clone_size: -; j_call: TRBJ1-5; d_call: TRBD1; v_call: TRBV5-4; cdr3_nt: TGTGCCAGCAGCTTGGGGACAGGTCAGCCCCAGCATTTT; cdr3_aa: CASSLGTGQPQHF
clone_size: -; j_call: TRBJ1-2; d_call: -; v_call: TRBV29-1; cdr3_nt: TGCAGCGGAGGGGGGGCGGATGGCTACACCTTC; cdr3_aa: CSGGGADGYTF
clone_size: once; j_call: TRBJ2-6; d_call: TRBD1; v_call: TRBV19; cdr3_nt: TGTGCCAGTAGCGGACAGGGTTTGGCTGGGGCCAACGTCCTGACTTTC; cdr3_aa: CASSGQGLAGANVLTF
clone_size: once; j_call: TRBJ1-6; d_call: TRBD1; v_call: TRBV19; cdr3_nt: TGTGCCAGTAGTGAGCAGGGGGCCACGACTTCACCCCTCCACTTT; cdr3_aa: CASSEQGATTSPLHF
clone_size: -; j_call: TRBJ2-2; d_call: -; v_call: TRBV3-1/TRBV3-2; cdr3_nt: TGTGCCAGCAGCCAACGGGGGTCCGGGGAGCTGTTTTTT; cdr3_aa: CASSQRGSGELFF
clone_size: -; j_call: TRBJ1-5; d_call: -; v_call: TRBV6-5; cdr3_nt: TGTGCCAGCGGACCTACAGTCACCAGCAATCAGCCCCAGCATTTT; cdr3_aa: CASGPTVTSNQPQHF
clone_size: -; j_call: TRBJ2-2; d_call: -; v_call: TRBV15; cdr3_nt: TGTGCCACCAAGAAGGCAGGGGTGTACACCGGGGAGCTGTTTTTT; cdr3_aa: CATKKAGVYTGELFF
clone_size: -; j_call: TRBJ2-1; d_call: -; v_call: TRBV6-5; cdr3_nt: TGTGCCGTGCGCTCCGGGGCCGCAGGTGAGCAGTTCTTC; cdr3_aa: CAVRSGAAGEQFF